A selection of T cell receptor beta chains follows, all from one sample in a study of blood T cell repertoires in COVID-19. Generated by immunoSEQ multiplex PCR, the TCRdb table keeps only in-frame clones and is missing some. The sample includes 250,000 to 350,000 clones, more than 75% of them seen just once. The sequencing sample was made of peripheral blood. These receptors all come from a woman aged 45-65 years with active or convalescent COVID-19. Both conserved end residues are part of each CDR3. Each record gives: J gene, V gene, CDR3 protein.

>TRBJ2-7|TRBV5-6
CASSPREAYEQYF
>TRBJ2-7|TRBV5-5
CASSPLAASYEQYF
>TRBJ2-5|TRBV11-1
CASSLHRGSQETQYF
>TRBJ1-3|TRBV23-1
CASSTRPTSDSASGNTIYF
>TRBJ1-2|TRBV28
CASSQNRYPRREGGYTF
>TRBJ1-1|TRBV15
CATSRGGASTEAFF
>TRBJ2-7|TRBV9
CASSVAGQGYSEQYF
>TRBJ1-2|TRBV27
CASSLYRHYGYTF
>TRBJ2-7|TRBV29-1
CSVGGLAGKPYEQYF
>TRBJ2-7|TRBV28
CASRGTGGAEQYF
>TRBJ2-2|TRBV29-1
CSVRQGATTNTGELFF
>TRBJ1-1|TRBV19
CASRGQLLGMNTEAFF
>TRBJ1-1|TRBV9
CASISGQGDNEDTEAFF
>TRBJ2-6|TRBV12-3/TRBV12-4
CASSVQGANVLTF
>TRBJ1-2|TRBV28
CASSLQGFLLGYTF
>TRBJ2-7|TRBV7-2
CASSPLAYEQYF
>TRBJ2-3|TRBV5-1
CASSLALAESTDTQYF
>TRBJ1-1|TRBV20-1
CSARPEIEAFF
>TRBJ1-2|TRBV6-4
CASRGPGHPRNYGYTF
>TRBJ1-1|TRBV25-1
CASSPPTGGTEAFF
>TRBJ1-1|TRBV7-2
CASSSHAWSTEAFF
>TRBJ2-1|TRBV18
CASSPEASGRVNEQFF
>TRBJ1-2|TRBV5-6
CASSFMLGYTF
>TRBJ2-5|TRBV9
CASSVGPRVAVQETQYF